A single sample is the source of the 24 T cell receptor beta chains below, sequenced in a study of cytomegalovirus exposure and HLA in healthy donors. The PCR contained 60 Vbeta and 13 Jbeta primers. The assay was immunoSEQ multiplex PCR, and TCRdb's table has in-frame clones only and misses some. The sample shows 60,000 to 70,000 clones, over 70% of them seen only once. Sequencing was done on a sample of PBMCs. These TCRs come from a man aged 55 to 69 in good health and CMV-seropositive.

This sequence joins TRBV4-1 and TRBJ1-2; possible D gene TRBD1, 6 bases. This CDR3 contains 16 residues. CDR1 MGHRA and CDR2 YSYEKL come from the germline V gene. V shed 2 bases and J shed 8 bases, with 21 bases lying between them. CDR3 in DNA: TGCGCCAGCAGCCAACAGCCGAGGGACAACCGCCGGGGCTACACCTTC. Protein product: CASSQQPRDNRRGYTF.

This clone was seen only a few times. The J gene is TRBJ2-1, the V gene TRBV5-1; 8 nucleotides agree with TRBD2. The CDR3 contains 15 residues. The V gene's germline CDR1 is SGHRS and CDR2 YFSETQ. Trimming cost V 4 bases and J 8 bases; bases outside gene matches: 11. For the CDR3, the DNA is TGCGCCAGCAGCGGAAAAGCGGGAGTCCGAGATGAGCAGTTCTTC. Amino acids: CASSGKAGVRDEQFF.

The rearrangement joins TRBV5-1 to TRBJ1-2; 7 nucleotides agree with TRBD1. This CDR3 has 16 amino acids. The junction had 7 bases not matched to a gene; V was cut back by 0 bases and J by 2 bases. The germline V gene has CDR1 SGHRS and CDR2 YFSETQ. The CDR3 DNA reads TGCGCCAGCAGCTTGGGTCCAGAGACAGGGAACTATGGCTACACCTTC. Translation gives CASSLGPETGNYGYTF.

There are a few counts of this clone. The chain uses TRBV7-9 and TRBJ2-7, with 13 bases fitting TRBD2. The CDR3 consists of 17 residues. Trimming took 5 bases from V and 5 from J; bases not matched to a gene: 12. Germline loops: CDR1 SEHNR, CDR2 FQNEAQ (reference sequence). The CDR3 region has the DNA TGTGCCAGCAGCACCCCCCGGACTAGCGGGAGAAGGGACGAGCAGTACTTC. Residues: CASSTPRTSGRRDEQYF.

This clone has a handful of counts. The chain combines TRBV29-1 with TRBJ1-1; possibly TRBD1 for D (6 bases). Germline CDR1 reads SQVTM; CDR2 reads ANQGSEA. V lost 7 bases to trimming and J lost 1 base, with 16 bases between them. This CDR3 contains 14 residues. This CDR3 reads CSALQGMSNTEAFF. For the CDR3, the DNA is TGCAGCGCCCTACAGGGCATGTCGAACACTGAAGCTTTCTTT.

The CDR3 DNA sequence: TGTGCCAGCAGTTTACAGGGTTTCGCGATCTACGAGCAGTACTTC. It translates to CASSLQGFAIYEQYF. The gene calls are TRBV27 and TRBJ2-7; tentative D call: TRBD1 (5 bases). The germline gives CDR1 MNHEY, CDR2 SMNVEV (reference sequence). The CDR3 is made up of 15 amino acids. Deletions cut 2 bases from V and 3 bases from J, with 14 bases between.

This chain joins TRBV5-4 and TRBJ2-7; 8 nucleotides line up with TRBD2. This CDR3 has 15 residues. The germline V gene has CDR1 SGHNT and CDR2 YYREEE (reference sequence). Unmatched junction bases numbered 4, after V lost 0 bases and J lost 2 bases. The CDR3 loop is CASSLDSGGTYEQYF. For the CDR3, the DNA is TGTGCCAGCAGCTTGGACAGCGGGGGAACCTACGAGCAGTACTTC.

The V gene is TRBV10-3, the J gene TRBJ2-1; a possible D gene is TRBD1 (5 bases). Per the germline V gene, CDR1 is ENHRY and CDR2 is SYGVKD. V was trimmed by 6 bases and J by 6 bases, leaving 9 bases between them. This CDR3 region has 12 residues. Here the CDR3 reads CAISSDSNEQFF. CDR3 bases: TGTGCCATCAGCTCAGACAGCAATGAGCAGTTCTTC.

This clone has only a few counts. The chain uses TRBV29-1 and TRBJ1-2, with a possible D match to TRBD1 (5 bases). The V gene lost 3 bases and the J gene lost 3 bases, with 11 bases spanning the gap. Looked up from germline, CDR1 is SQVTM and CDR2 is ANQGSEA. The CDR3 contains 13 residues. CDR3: CSVEGRGYYGYTF. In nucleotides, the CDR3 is TGCAGCGTTGAGGGGCGGGGGTACTATGGCTACACCTTC.

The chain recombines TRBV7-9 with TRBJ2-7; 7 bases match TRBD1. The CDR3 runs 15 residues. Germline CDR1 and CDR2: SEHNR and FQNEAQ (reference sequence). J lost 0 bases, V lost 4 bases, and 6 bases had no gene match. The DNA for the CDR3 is TGTGCCAGCAGCTCGGGGACAGCCGTCTCCTACGAGCAGTACTTC. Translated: CASSSGTAVSYEQYF.

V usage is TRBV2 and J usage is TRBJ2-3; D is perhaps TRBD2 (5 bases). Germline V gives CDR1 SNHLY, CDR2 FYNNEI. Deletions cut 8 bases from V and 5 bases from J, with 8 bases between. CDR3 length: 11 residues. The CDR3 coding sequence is TGTGCCAGCGCTGCGGGAGATACGCAGTATTTT. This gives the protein CASAAGDTQYF. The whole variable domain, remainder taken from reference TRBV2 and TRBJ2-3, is EPEVTQTPSHQVTQMGQEVILRCVPISNHLYFYWYRQILGQKVEFLVSFYNNEISEKSEIFDDQFSVERPDGSNFTLKIRSTKLEDSAMYFCASAAGDTQYFGPGTRLTVL.

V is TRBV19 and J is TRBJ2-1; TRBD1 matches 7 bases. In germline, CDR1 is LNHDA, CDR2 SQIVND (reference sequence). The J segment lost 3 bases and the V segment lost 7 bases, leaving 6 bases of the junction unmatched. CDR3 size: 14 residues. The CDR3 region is CASTRQGNYNEQFF. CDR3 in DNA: TGTGCCAGTACTCGACAGGGAAACTACAATGAGCAGTTCTTC.

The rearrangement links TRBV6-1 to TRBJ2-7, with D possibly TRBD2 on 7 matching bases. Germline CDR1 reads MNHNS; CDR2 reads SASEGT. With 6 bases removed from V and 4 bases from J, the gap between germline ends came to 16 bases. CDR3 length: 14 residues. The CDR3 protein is CASRTARGGYEQYF. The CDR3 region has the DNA TGTGCCAGCAGGACGGCCAGGGGAGGGTACGAGCAGTACTTC.

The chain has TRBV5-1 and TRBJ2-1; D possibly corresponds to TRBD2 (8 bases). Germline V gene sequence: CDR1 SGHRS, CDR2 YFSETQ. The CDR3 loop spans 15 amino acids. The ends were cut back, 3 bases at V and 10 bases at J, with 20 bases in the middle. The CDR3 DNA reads TGCGCCAGCAGCTCCAGGGGGATGCGGGAGGCCGAGCAGTTCTTC. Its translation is CASSSRGMREAEQFF. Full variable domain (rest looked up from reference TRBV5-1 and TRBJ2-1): KAGVTQTPRYLIKTRGQQVTLSCSPISGHRSVSWYQQTPGQGLQFLFEYFSETQRNKGNFPGRFSGRQFSNSRSEMNVSTLELGDSALYLCASSSRGMREAEQFFGPGTRLTVL.

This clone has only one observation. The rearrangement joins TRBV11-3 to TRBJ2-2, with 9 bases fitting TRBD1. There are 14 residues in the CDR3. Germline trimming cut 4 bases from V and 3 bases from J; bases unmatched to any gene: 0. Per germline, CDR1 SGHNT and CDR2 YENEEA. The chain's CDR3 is CASSWTGDTGELFF. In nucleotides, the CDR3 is TGTGCCAGCAGCTGGACAGGGGACACCGGGGAGCTGTTTTTT.

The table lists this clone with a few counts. In DNA, the CDR3 is TGCGCCAGCAGCTTTGAAGCGGGGGTCGCCTACGAGCAGTACTTC. Amino acid sequence: CASSFEAGVAYEQYF. This rearrangement joins TRBV5-1 to TRBJ2-7; 8 bases match TRBD2. The V segment lost 2 bases and the J segment 2 bases; nucleotides outside the gene matches: 6. Germline V lookup: CDR1 SGHRS, CDR2 YFSETQ. The CDR3 sequence is 15 residues long.

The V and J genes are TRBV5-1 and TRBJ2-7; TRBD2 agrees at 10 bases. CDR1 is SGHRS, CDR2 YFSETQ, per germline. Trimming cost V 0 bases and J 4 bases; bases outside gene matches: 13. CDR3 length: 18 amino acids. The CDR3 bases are TGCGCCAGCAGCTTGGTGATTTCTAGCGGGAGAGGGTCGTACGAGCAGTACTTC. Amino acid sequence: CASSLVISSGRGSYEQYF.

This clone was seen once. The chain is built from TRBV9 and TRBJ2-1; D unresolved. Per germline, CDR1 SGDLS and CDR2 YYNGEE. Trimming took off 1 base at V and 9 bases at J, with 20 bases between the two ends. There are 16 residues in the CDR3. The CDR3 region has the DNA TGTGCCAGCAGCGTAACGGAGCATTTCGGCCTTAGTGAGCAGTTCTTC. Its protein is CASSVTEHFGLSEQFF.

As DNA, the CDR3 is TGTGCCAGCCGGTCCTGGGGGGGGGTCGAGGAAAAACTGTTTTTT. This codes for CASRSWGGVEEKLFF. V is TRBV6-5 and J is TRBJ1-4, with D tentatively TRBD1 (5 bases). This CDR3 has 15 residues. Trimming shortened V by 8 bases and J by 8 bases, and 21 bases separated the two germline ends. The germline V gene encodes CDR1 MNHEY and CDR2 SVGAGI.

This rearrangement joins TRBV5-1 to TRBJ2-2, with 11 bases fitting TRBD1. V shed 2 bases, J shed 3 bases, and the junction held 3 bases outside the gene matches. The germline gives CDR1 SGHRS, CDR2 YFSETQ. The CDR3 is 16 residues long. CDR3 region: CASSFGDRGYTGELFF. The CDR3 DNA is TGCGCCAGCAGCTTCGGGGACAGGGGGTACACCGGGGAGCTGTTTTTT.

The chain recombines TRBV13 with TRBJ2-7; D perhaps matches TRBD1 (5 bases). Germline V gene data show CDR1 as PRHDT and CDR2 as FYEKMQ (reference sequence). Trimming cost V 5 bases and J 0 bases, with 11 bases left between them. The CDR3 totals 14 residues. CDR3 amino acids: CASSGAESSYEQYF. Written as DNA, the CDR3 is TGTGCCAGCAGCGGGGCGGAAAGCTCCTACGAGCAGTACTTC.

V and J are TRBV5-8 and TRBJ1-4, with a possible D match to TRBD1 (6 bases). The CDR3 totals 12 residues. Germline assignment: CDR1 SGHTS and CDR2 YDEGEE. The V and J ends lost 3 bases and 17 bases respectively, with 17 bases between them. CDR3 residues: CASSWGRGVPFF. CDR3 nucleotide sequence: TGTGCCAGCAGCTGGGGCAGGGGCGTTCCATTTTTT.

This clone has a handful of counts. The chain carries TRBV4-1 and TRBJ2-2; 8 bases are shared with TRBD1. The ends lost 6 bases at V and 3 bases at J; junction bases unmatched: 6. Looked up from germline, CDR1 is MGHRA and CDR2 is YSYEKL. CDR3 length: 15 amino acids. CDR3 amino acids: CASRHTTGDTGELFF. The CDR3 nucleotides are TGCGCCAGCAGGCATACGACAGGGGACACCGGGGAGCTGTTTTTT.

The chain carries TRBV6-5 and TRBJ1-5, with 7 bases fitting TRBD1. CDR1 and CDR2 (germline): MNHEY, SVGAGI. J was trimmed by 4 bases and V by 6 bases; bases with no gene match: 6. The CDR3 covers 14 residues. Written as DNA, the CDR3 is TGTGCCAGCAGAGAGACAGGGCATAATCAGCCCCAGCATTTT. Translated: CASRETGHNQPQHF.